Presented here are 18 T cell receptor beta chains from one specimen sequenced in a study of OX40 agonist ivuxolimab in advanced cancers. The data were produced by immunoSEQ multiplex PCR, yet TCRdb's version contains in-frame clones alone and is incomplete. Of 55,000 or so clones listed, approximately 83% were seen once; the top ten hold around 13%. The sample was CD4+ or CD8+ T cells sorted from blood, taken in a trial of the OX40 agonist ivuxolimab. The receptors originated from an adult with an advanced solid tumor such as melanoma, head and neck, liver or kidney cancer.

The genes are TRBV11-2 and TRBJ2-7; TRBD2 matches at 11 bases. With V trimmed by 5 bases and J by 3 bases, 9 bases remained unmatched. Germline V lookup: CDR1 SGHAT, CDR2 FQNNGV. The length of the CDR3 is 16 residues. The CDR3 bases are TGTGCCAGCAGCCGAGGTGGGACTAGCGGTTACTACGAGCAGTACTTC. Protein product: CASSRGGTSGYYEQYF.

The gene calls are TRBV28 and TRBJ1-2; tentative D call: TRBD1 (5 bases). Germline assignment: CDR1 MDHEN and CDR2 SYDVKM. Trimming shortened V by 6 bases and J by 8 bases, and 19 bases separated the two germline ends. CDR3 length: 14 residues. The DNA for the CDR3 is TGTGCCAGCAGCCCCCGGGTAAGGGACCTGGGCTACACCTTC. It codes for CASSPRVRDLGYTF.

The rearrangement joins TRBV19 to TRBJ1-5, with 8 bases that match TRBD1. The CDR3 extends over 17 amino acids. Germline V CDR1 and CDR2: LNHDA, SQIVND (reference sequence). Trimming cost V 5 bases and J 7 bases; bases outside gene matches: 16. CDR3 amino acids: CASSLGWAGGVRQPQHF. CDR3 nucleotides: TGTGCCAGTAGTCTCGGCTGGGCAGGGGGCGTCAGACAGCCCCAGCATTTT.

The chain combines TRBV7-9 with TRBJ2-3; 9 positions match TRBD1. Germline V lookup: CDR1 SEHNR, CDR2 FQNEAQ (reference sequence). CDR3 length: 14 residues. The V segment lost 5 bases and the J segment 6 bases; nucleotides outside the gene matches: 6. The CDR3 sequence is CASSGGTGSDTQYF. The CDR3, as DNA: TGTGCCAGCAGCGGTGGGACAGGGTCGGATACGCAGTATTTT.

V gene TRBV10-1 combines with J gene TRBJ1-1; D remains ambiguous. The CDR3 contains 10 residues. The germline V and J ends were trimmed by 7 bases and 7 bases, with 7 bases remaining between them. The germline CDR1 and CDR2 sequences are WNHNN and SYGVQD (reference sequence). CDR3 loop: CASTRHEAFF. For the CDR3, the DNA is TGCGCCAGCACCCGCCATGAAGCTTTCTTT.

The rearrangement joins TRBV30 to TRBJ2-3; possibly TRBD1 for D (6 bases). Trimming took off 2 bases at V and 10 bases at J, with 13 bases between the two ends. Germline loops: CDR1 GTSNPN, CDR2 SVGIG (reference sequence). The CDR3 runs 12 residues. As DNA, the CDR3 is TGTGCCTGGAGTAACCTGGGGGCGTCGCAGTATTTT. Translating gives CAWSNLGASQYF. Supplemented by reference TRBV30 and TRBJ2-3, the full variable domain reads SQTIHQWPATLVQPVGSPLSLECTVEGTSNPNLYWYRQAAGRGLQLLFYSVGIGQISSEVPQNLSASRPQDRQFILSSKKLLLSDSGFYLCAWSNLGASQYFGPGTRLTVL.

The chain couples TRBV7-8 to TRBJ2-1; D is unresolved. The V end was cut by 7 bases, the J end by 3 bases, with 16 bases between. The CDR3 length is 15 residues. The germline V gene encodes CDR1 SGHVS and CDR2 FQNEAQ. The chain's CDR3 is CASTLGLTNYNEQFF. The CDR3 DNA follows: TGTGCCAGCACCCTAGGGCTCACCAACTACAATGAGCAGTTCTTC.

This clone came up once. The V gene is TRBV9, the J gene TRBJ2-3; tentatively, D is TRBD1 (5 bases). Looked up from germline, CDR1 is SGDLS and CDR2 is YYNGEE. This CDR3 spans 13 amino acids. V lost 4 bases and J 7 bases, leaving 13 bases between the germline ends. DNA for the CDR3: TGTGCCAGCAGCCCTTTGGGGCGGTATACGCAGTATTTT. Protein product: CASSPLGRYTQYF.

The chain uses TRBV7-9 and TRBJ1-4, with D unclear. CDR3 length: 16 amino acids. The V and J ends lost 3 bases and 1 base respectively, with 12 bases between them. Germline V lookup: CDR1 SEHNR, CDR2 FQNEAQ (reference sequence). The CDR3 loop is CASSFRSTGTNEKLFF. DNA of the CDR3: TGTGCCAGCAGCTTTAGGTCGACGGGAACTAATGAAAAACTGTTTTTT.

The J gene is TRBJ2-7, the V gene TRBV5-4, with 8 bases that match TRBD1. The germline CDR1 and CDR2 sequences are SGHNT and YYREEE (reference sequence). The ends lost 3 bases at V and 2 bases at J; junction bases unmatched: 10. The CDR3 spans 16 residues. The CDR3 reads CASSSSPGQETYEQYF. DNA for the CDR3: TGTGCCAGCAGCTCAAGTCCGGGACAGGAGACCTACGAGCAGTACTTC.

V and J are TRBV28 and TRBJ2-7; D is perhaps TRBD1 (7 bases). This CDR3 spans 14 amino acids. V was cut by 2 bases and J by 3 bases, with 11 bases left in between. Germline assignment: CDR1 MDHEN and CDR2 SYDVKM. The CDR3 coding sequence is TGTGCCAGCAGTTTAACGCAGGGGGGCTACGAGCAGTACTTC. Its translation is CASSLTQGGYEQYF.

This clone was detected many times. V is TRBV4-2 and J is TRBJ1-4; 9 bases fit TRBD1. V lost 1 base, J lost 8 bases, and 8 bases stayed unmatched. The CDR3 length is 16 residues. Germline-derived CDR1 and CDR2 are LGHNA and YNFKEQ. CDR3 in DNA: TGTGCCAGCAGCCAAGCTACCCGACAGGGGGGAGAAAAACTGTTTTTT. Amino acid sequence: CASSQATRQGGEKLFF.

J is TRBJ1-2 and V is TRBV2; a weak D match, TRBD1 (6 bases). This CDR3 contains 14 residues. CDR1 SNHLY and CDR2 FYNNEI come from the germline V gene. Trimming removed 6 bases from V and 14 bases from J, with 25 bases in between. For the CDR3, the DNA is TGTGCCAGCAGGGGGGGCCGGGACGGGCGCCTGGAAACCTTC. Encoded protein: CASRGGRDGRLETF.

The chain has TRBV6-4 and TRBJ2-3; D gene uncertain. Germline V gene data show CDR1 as MRHNA and CDR2 as SNTAGT. This CDR3 is built from 13 residues. Trimming left V 4 bases short and J 6 bases short, with 11 bases between. The CDR3 DNA is TGTGCCAGCAGTGTAACAGCTTGGGATACGCAGTATTTT. Amino acids: CASSVTAWDTQYF.

With respect to this clone: The junction shows a germline mismatch at one end, possibly a read error. The gene calls are TRBV4-1 and TRBJ2-1; D may correspond to TRBD1 or TRBD2 (6 bases each). CDR1 is MGHRA, CDR2 YSYEKL, per germline. The CDR3 has 15 residues. CDR3 nucleotide sequence: TGCGCCAGCAGCCAAAGGGGGGACTCCCACAATGAGCAGTTCTTC. It translates to CASSQRGDSHNEQFF.

The chain couples TRBV4-1 to TRBJ2-3, with D tentatively TRBD1 or TRBD2 (5 bases each). V gave up 2 bases and J gave up 3 bases, with 18 bases separating them. This CDR3 contains 17 residues. The germline gives CDR1 MGHRA, CDR2 YSYEKL. CDR3: CASSQTSIGWGTDTQYF. The DNA for the CDR3 is TGCGCCAGCAGCCAAACCTCTATCGGGTGGGGGACAGATACGCAGTATTTT.

The V call is TRBV2, the J call TRBJ1-2; no clear D. Trimming removed 1 base from V and 5 bases from J, with 5 bases in between. The germline gives CDR1 SNHLY, CDR2 FYNNEI. The CDR3 is 12 amino acids. CDR3: CASSEGSYGYTF. The CDR3 DNA follows: TGTGCCAGCAGTGAAGGTAGTTATGGCTACACCTTC.

CDR3 in amino acids: CASTRDQSGEKLFF. The CDR3 DNA reads TGTGCCAGTACCCGGGATCAATCTGGTGAAAAACTGTTTTTT. The rearrangement joins TRBV19 to TRBJ1-4; D call uncertain. The germline gives CDR1 LNHDA, CDR2 SQIVND (reference sequence). V lost 7 bases and J lost 7, with 16 bases in between. This CDR3 has 14 residues.